The 30 T cell receptor beta chains below all came from one sample that was sequenced in a study of T cell clonotyping in hematopoietic cell transplantation. Some clones are missing from TCRdb's copy, which holds only in-frame ones; the method was immunoSEQ multiplex PCR. The table records approximately 8,500 clones, roughly 76% of them present only once. The sample was peripheral blood mononuclear cells, taken 180 days after allogeneic stem cell transplant. All receptors derive from a female patient in her fifties or sixties who had an allogeneic stem cell transplant from an unrelated donor, so the T cells may come from the graft donor. Some clones in this sample may be carry-over from other donors' samples.

This rearrangement joins TRBV2 to TRBJ1-2, with D maybe TRBD1 (5 bases). The CDR3 is 14 amino acids. The germline V gene encodes CDR1 SNHLY and CDR2 FYNNEI. V lost 2 bases and J lost 4, with 11 bases in between. CDR3 in DNA: TGTGCCAGCAGTGAACAAGGGGCGTCCTATGGCTACACCTTC. As protein: CASSEQGASYGYTF.

This chain links TRBV9 with TRBJ2-5; tentative D call: TRBD1 (5 bases). The germline gives CDR1 SGDLS, CDR2 YYNGEE. The V end was cut by 4 bases, the J end by 1 base, with 14 bases between. CDR3 size: 15 residues. The CDR3 coding sequence is TGTGCCAGCAGCTCCACCGGCAGGGCCCAAGAGACCCAGTACTTC. This sequence encodes CASSSTGRAQETQYF. Drawing the rest from reference TRBV9 and TRBJ2-5, the complete variable domain is DSGVTQTPKHLITATGQRVTLRCSPRSGDLSVYWYQQSLDQGLQFLIQYYNGEERAKGNILERFSAQQFPDLHSELNLSSLELGDSALYFCASSSTGRAQETQYFGPGTRLLVL.

The J gene is TRBJ2-7, the V gene TRBV2; a possible D gene is TRBD1 (5 bases). This CDR3 region has 14 residues. The V gene's germline CDR1 is SNHLY and CDR2 FYNNEI. Trimming cost V 10 bases and J 3 bases, with 19 bases left between them. The CDR3 DNA is TGTGCCATTCTACTTACTCAGGGTTACTACGAGCAGTACTTC. This encodes CAILLTQGYYEQYF.

The V and J genes are TRBV5-4 and TRBJ2-7, with a weak D call TRBD2 (5 bases). Per the germline V gene, CDR1 is SGHNT and CDR2 is YYREEE (reference sequence). There are 14 residues in the CDR3. The V and J ends lost 1 base and 3 bases respectively, with 11 bases between them. The CDR3: CASSLKGEGYEQYF. The CDR3 DNA follows: TGTGCCAGCAGCTTGAAGGGAGAGGGCTACGAGCAGTACTTC. Complete variable domain (other parts from reference TRBV5-4 and TRBJ2-7): ETGVTQSPTHLIKTRGQQVTLRCSSQSGHNTVSWYQQALGQGPQFIFQYYREEENGRGNFPPRFSGLQFPNYSSELNVNALELDDSALYLCASSLKGEGYEQYFGPGTRLTVT.

The chain carries TRBV5-6 and TRBJ1-2; D is perhaps TRBD1 (6 bases). CDR3 length: 13 residues. The germline V gene has CDR1 SGHDT and CDR2 YYEEEE. Trimming shortened V by 0 bases and J by 3 bases, and 6 bases separated the two germline ends. The CDR3 here is CASSLDRDYGYTF. CDR3 nucleotide sequence: TGTGCCAGCAGCTTGGACAGGGACTATGGCTACACCTTC.

This chain joins TRBV4-3 and TRBJ2-7, with 9 nucleotides matching TRBD2. V shed 0 bases, J shed 2 bases, and the junction held 11 bases outside the gene matches. This CDR3 has 18 amino acids. Germline CDR1 and CDR2: LGHNA and YSLEER. The CDR3 is CASSQDLRGSGSTYEQYF. The CDR3 DNA is TGCGCCAGCAGCCAAGATCTTCGGGGTAGCGGGAGTACCTACGAGCAGTACTTC.

V is TRBV25-1 and J is TRBJ2-7; TRBD1 is a possible D gene (6 bases). CDR3 size: 12 residues. Trimming cost V 6 bases and J 4 bases, with 10 bases left between them. Germline CDR1 MGHDK, CDR2 SYGVNS. The CDR3 nucleotides read TGTGCCAGCAGCCTCCAGGGGTACGAGCAGTACTTC. Its protein is CASSLQGYEQYF.

V usage is TRBV29-1 and J usage is TRBJ1-2; D is ambiguous. The CDR3 has 12 amino acids. Trimming left V 6 bases short and J 8 bases short, with 16 bases between. Germline V CDR1 and CDR2: SQVTM, ANQGSEA. The CDR3 DNA follows: TGCAGCGTAGCCTTAGGGCTATGGGGCTACACCTTC. It encodes CSVALGLWGYTF.

The chain recombines TRBV9 with TRBJ2-7, with 8 nucleotides matching TRBD1. CDR1 and CDR2 (germline): SGDLS, YYNGEE. After removal of 3 bases from V and 3 bases from J, the junction contained 2 bases not matched to a gene. The CDR3 contains 13 residues. This CDR3 reads CASSAGTGYEQYF. In DNA, the CDR3 is TGTGCCAGCAGCGCCGGGACAGGCTACGAGCAGTACTTC.

The chain links TRBV11-3 to TRBJ2-7; TRBD1 might be the D (6 bases). In germline, CDR1 is SGHNT, CDR2 YENEEA. The CDR3 is made up of 16 amino acids. The V gene lost 0 bases and the J gene lost 2 bases, with 14 bases spanning the gap. The CDR3, as DNA: TGTGCCAGCAGCTTAGATTCCGGACAGTCCCCCTACGAGCAGTACTTC. Translating gives CASSLDSGQSPYEQYF.

This sequence joins TRBV7-6 and TRBJ2-1; the match to TRBD2 covers 8 bases. With 2 bases clipped from V and 8 bases from J, the junction kept 17 bases outside the gene matches. Per the germline V gene, CDR1 is SGHVS and CDR2 is FNYEAQ. The length of the CDR3 is 18 residues. CDR3 protein: CASSLRVSSGSPRDEQFF. CDR3 nucleotides: TGTGCCAGCAGCTTAAGGGTTTCGAGCGGGAGCCCCAGAGATGAGCAGTTCTTC.

V and J are TRBV7-9 and TRBJ1-5; D gene ambiguous. CDR1 and CDR2 from the germline V gene are SEHNR and FQNEAQ (reference sequence). V gave up 1 base and J gave up 11 bases, with 12 bases separating them. The CDR3 spans 13 residues. CDR3 loop: CASSLGRAAAQHF. For the CDR3, the DNA is TGTGCCAGCAGCTTAGGGCGGGCAGCGGCCCAGCATTTT.

The genes are TRBV9 and TRBJ2-2; D might be TRBD1 (5 bases). Trimming pared 0 bases from V and 6 bases from J, leaving 9 bases between. CDR3 length equals 14 residues. Looked up from germline, CDR1 is SGDLS and CDR2 is YYNGEE. The CDR3 nucleotides read TGTGCCAGCAGCGTAGGCAGGGTGGCCGGGGAGCTGTTTTTT. Protein: CASSVGRVAGELFF.

The chain carries TRBV9 and TRBJ2-5; TRBD1 is a possible D gene (5 bases). The CDR3 consists of 15 residues. Germline CDR1 and CDR2: SGDLS and YYNGEE. V was trimmed by 0 bases and J by 3 bases, leaving 12 bases between them. CDR3 loop: CASSVGRGREETQYF. The CDR3 DNA reads TGTGCCAGCAGCGTAGGAAGGGGCAGGGAAGAGACCCAGTACTTC.

The V gene is TRBV4-1, the J gene TRBJ2-7; 10 nucleotides match TRBD1. CDR1 and CDR2 (germline): MGHRA, YSYEKL. The CDR3 is made up of 15 amino acids. With V trimmed by 3 bases and J by 5 bases, 7 bases remained unmatched. CDR3 coding DNA: TGCGCCAGCAGCCAGCCAACGACAGGGGGCGACGAGCAGTACTTC. Translating gives CASSQPTTGGDEQYF.

This clone was recorded only once. The chain recombines TRBV7-2 with TRBJ2-5, with 7 bases matching TRBD1. The V segment lost 7 bases and the J segment 3 bases; nucleotides outside the gene matches: 8. The V gene's germline CDR1 is SGHTA and CDR2 FQGNSA. The CDR3 sequence is 14 residues long. The DNA for the CDR3 is TGTGCCAGCACCCCGACAGGGTCTGAAGAGACCCAGTACTTC. Translating gives CASTPTGSEETQYF.

CDR3 protein: CAIRTGNTEAFF. The CDR3 region has the DNA TGTGCCATCCGGACAGGGAACACTGAAGCTTTCTTT. The gene calls are TRBV28 and TRBJ1-1; 7 bases are shared with TRBD1. The V and J ends lost 10 bases and 1 base, in that order; junction bases with no gene match: 3. This CDR3 region has 12 residues. Germline assignment: CDR1 MDHEN and CDR2 SYDVKM.

The chain combines TRBV7-3 with TRBJ2-3; 8 bases are a match to TRBD1. The V gene end was trimmed by 5 bases and the J gene end by 4 bases; junction bases not matched to a gene: 8. Germline-derived CDR1 and CDR2 are SGHTA and FQGTGA. CDR3 length: 15 residues. CDR3 protein: CASSPQGAFADTQYF. CDR3 coding DNA: TGTGCCAGCAGCCCTCAGGGGGCGTTCGCAGATACGCAGTATTTT.

The chain employs TRBV6-4 and TRBJ2-3; 9 nucleotides align to TRBD2. CDR3 length equals 15 residues. The V gene's germline CDR1 is MRHNA and CDR2 SNTAGT. The ends lost 3 bases at V and 2 bases at J; junction bases unmatched: 3. The CDR3 region has the DNA TGTGCCAGCAGTGATAAGGGACTAGCCACAGATACGCAGTATTTT. The encoded protein is CASSDKGLATDTQYF.

The chain employs TRBV29-1 and TRBJ2-2; 14 positions agree with TRBD2. The germline V gene encodes CDR1 SQVTM and CDR2 ANQGSEA. The CDR3 contains 19 residues. The trim removed 3 bases at V and 0 bases at J, leaving 9 bases unmatched. The CDR3 here is CSVDGNPGLAGANTGELFF. The CDR3 region has the DNA TGCAGCGTTGATGGGAACCCGGGACTAGCGGGGGCGAACACCGGGGAGCTGTTTTTT.

The J gene is TRBJ1-2, the V gene TRBV19; D gene uncertain. This CDR3 has 18 amino acids. Germline V CDR1 and CDR2: LNHDA, SQIVND (reference sequence). Between the trimmed V and J ends, which lost 0 bases and 0 bases, there was a span of 17 bases. This CDR3 is CASSIEGLGVRPNYGYTF. CDR3 nucleotide sequence: TGTGCCAGTAGTATAGAAGGCCTCGGGGTCCGACCTAACTATGGCTACACCTTC.

The chain joins TRBV14 to TRBJ1-3; tentatively, D is TRBD1 (5 bases). V lost 5 bases and J 4 bases, leaving 15 bases between the germline ends. The CDR3 has 15 amino acids. Germline CDR1 reads SGHDN; CDR2 reads FVKESK. The CDR3 bases are TGTGCCAGCAGCTTCGGGAGGCCAGGGGGAAACACCATATATTTT. Amino acids: CASSFGRPGGNTIYF.

This sequence joins TRBV7-2 and TRBJ1-2; maybe TRBD1 (6 bases). V was clipped by 0 bases and J by 7 bases, with 12 bases between them. The CDR3 spans 14 residues. Germline V lookup: CDR1 SGHTA, CDR2 FQGNSA. CDR3 bases: TGTGCCAGCAGCTTAGCACCGGGGGCGGGTGGCTACACCTTC. It encodes CASSLAPGAGGYTF. Full variable domain (outside the CDR3, taken from reference TRBV7-2 and TRBJ1-2): GAGVSQSPSNKVTEKGKDVELRCDPISGHTALYWYRQSLGQGLEFLIYFQGNSAPDKSGLPSDRFSAERTGGSVSTLTIQRTQQEDSAVYLCASSLAPGAGGYTFGSGTRLTVV.

This clone was picked up a small number of times. V is TRBV7-9 and J is TRBJ2-5; D gene uncertain. CDR1 and CDR2 from the germline V gene are SEHNR and FQNEAQ (reference sequence). The germline V and J ends were trimmed by 3 bases and 4 bases, with 12 bases remaining between them. The CDR3 has 14 amino acids. CDR3 in amino acids: CASSFPGFGETQYF. CDR3 in DNA: TGTGCCAGCAGCTTCCCCGGGTTCGGAGAGACCCAGTACTTC.

The chain links TRBV5-1 to TRBJ2-7; possibly TRBD1 for D (5 bases). This CDR3 region has 14 residues. The germline CDR1 and CDR2 sequences are SGHRS and YFSETQ. With 0 bases removed from V and 3 bases from J, the gap between germline ends came to 10 bases. The CDR3 here is CASSLDRQNYEQYF. The CDR3 region has the DNA TGCGCCAGCAGCTTGGACAGACAGAACTACGAGCAGTACTTC.

The chain has TRBV30 and TRBJ1-1; 11 bases are shared with TRBD1. The CDR3 extends over 14 amino acids. Germline CDR1 is GTSNPN and CDR2 is SVGIG (reference sequence). With V trimmed by 3 bases and J by 7 bases, 7 bases remained unmatched. The CDR3 DNA is TGTGCCTGGAGCCGGGACAGGGGGAGTGGTGAAGCTTTCTTT. The encoded protein is CAWSRDRGSGEAFF.

The J gene is TRBJ2-3, the V gene TRBV19, with D perhaps matching TRBD1 or TRBD2 (5 bases each). The germline gives CDR1 LNHDA, CDR2 SQIVND (reference sequence). The CDR3 extends over 12 amino acids. Trimming removed 6 bases from V and 10 bases from J, with 14 bases in between. CDR3 sequence: CASSPRDRAQYF. DNA for the CDR3: TGTGCCAGTAGCCCCCGGGACCGGGCGCAGTATTTT.

V usage is TRBV7-9 and J usage is TRBJ1-2; D not resolved. V shed 5 bases and J shed 8 bases, with 15 bases lying between them. CDR1 and CDR2 (germline): SEHNR, FQNEAQ (reference sequence). The CDR3 consists of 13 residues. The CDR3 DNA is TGTGCCAGCAGCGCAACTTCTTTGACAGGCTACACCTTC. This codes for CASSATSLTGYTF.

This clone occurred a few times. V is TRBV4-1 and J is TRBJ2-1; TRBD1 matches at 7 bases. CDR1 MGHRA and CDR2 YSYEKL come from the germline V gene. V shed 3 bases and J 0 bases; nucleotides not matched to a gene: 8. This CDR3 is 17 amino acids long. Written as DNA, the CDR3 is TGCGCCAGCAGCCATGGCAAGGGGGCCCTCTCCTACAATGAGCAGTTCTTC. This encodes CASSHGKGALSYNEQFF.

This chain's CDR3 is CASRETAVPSGYTF. CDR3 nucleotide sequence: TGCGCCAGCAGGGAGACAGCCGTTCCGTCTGGCTACACCTTC. The V and J genes are TRBV5-1 and TRBJ1-2; the D gene is possibly TRBD1 (5 bases). The V end was cut by 5 bases, the J end by 7 bases, with 18 bases between. The CDR3 spans 14 residues. Germline V gene lookup returns CDR1 SGHRS and CDR2 YFSETQ.